These 15 T cell receptor beta chains were all obtained from the same sample, sequenced in a study of cytomegalovirus exposure and HLA in healthy donors. Using immunoSEQ multiplex PCR, the repertoire was profiled, and TCRdb retains in-frame clones only, with some absent. The repertoire holds about 220,000 clones, with about nine tenths as singletons. Sequenced: PBMCs. The source is a woman aged 18-29 years in good health and CMV-seronegative.

Worth noting for this clone: This same CDR3 is encoded by further DNA sequences in the sample. This chain links TRBV6-5 with TRBJ2-2; D not resolved. This CDR3 is 15 amino acids long. Germline V gives CDR1 MNHEY, CDR2 SVGAGI. V gave up 0 bases and J gave up 0 bases, with 5 bases separating them. The CDR3 nucleotides are TGTGCCAGCAGTTACTCCCAGACGAACACCGGGGAGCTGTTTTTT. This sequence encodes CASSYSQTNTGELFF.

The V and J genes are TRBV5-4 and TRBJ1-2; 7 bases map to TRBD1. This CDR3 region has 14 residues. Germline CDR1 and CDR2: SGHNT and YYREEE (reference sequence). V was pared by 4 bases and J by 4 bases, with 7 bases of the junction left unmatched. For the CDR3, the DNA is TGTGCCAGCAGCCCCGGACAGGACCCCTATGGCTACACCTTC. It is translated as CASSPGQDPYGYTF.

The genes are TRBV7-9 and TRBJ1-1; D gene unclear. The CDR3 covers 14 residues. The germline V gene encodes CDR1 SEHNR and CDR2 FQNEAQ (reference sequence). The V and J ends lost 3 bases and 5 bases respectively, with 13 bases between them. The CDR3 reads CASSLEGSGTEAFF. The CDR3, as DNA: TGTGCCAGCAGCTTGGAAGGGTCGGGGACTGAAGCTTTCTTT.

This clone was found once. The rearrangement uses TRBV28 and TRBJ1-5, with TRBD1 identical over 12 bases. Looked up from germline, CDR1 is MDHEN and CDR2 is SYDVKM. The V segment lost 6 bases and the J segment 0 bases; nucleotides outside the gene matches: 9. This CDR3 spans 18 amino acids. CDR3 nucleotide sequence: TGTGCCAGCAGCCTCGGGACAGGGGGCGCGTCTAGCAATCAGCCCCAGCATTTT. It yields the protein CASSLGTGGASSNQPQHF.

This rearrangement joins TRBV30 to TRBJ2-5, with D possibly being TRBD1 (6 bases). Germline-derived CDR1 and CDR2 are GTSNPN and SVGIG (reference sequence). CDR3 length: 15 residues. V was cut by 0 bases and J by 3 bases, with 14 bases left in between. The CDR3 is CAWSVLSRGKETQYF. The CDR3 nucleotides read TGTGCCTGGAGTGTACTTTCCAGGGGAAAAGAGACCCAGTACTTC.

The chain has TRBV30 and TRBJ1-5, with TRBD1 matching over 9 bases. After removal of 4 bases from V and 4 bases from J, the junction contained 11 bases not matched to a gene. Germline values: CDR1 GTSNPN, CDR2 SVGIG (reference sequence). This CDR3 has 16 residues. CDR3 DNA sequence: TGTGCCTGGACGACAAGAACAGGGGGCCTAAATCAGCCCCAGCATTTT. Encoded protein: CAWTTRTGGLNQPQHF.

The V gene is TRBV30, the J gene TRBJ1-3, with D unresolved. Germline CDR1 GTSNPN, CDR2 SVGIG (reference sequence). This CDR3 region has 13 residues. V was shortened by 4 bases and J by 0 bases, with 7 bases between the two germline ends. DNA for the CDR3: TGTGCCTGGACTACCCTCTCTGGAAACACCATATATTTT. The encoded protein is CAWTTLSGNTIYF.

The chain recombines TRBV11-3 with TRBJ2-2; 9 nucleotides line up with TRBD1. Losses at the gene ends were 6 bases for V and 5 bases for J; bases not matched to a gene: 10. The CDR3 has 16 residues. The germline gives CDR1 SGHNT, CDR2 YENEEA. In DNA, the CDR3 is TGTGCCAGCAGAGCGGGACAGGGACTTCAGACCGGGGAGCTGTTTTTT. It specifies CASRAGQGLQTGELFF.

This clone came up once. The rearrangement links TRBV28 to TRBJ2-7; the D gene is possibly TRBD2 (6 bases). Per germline, CDR1 MDHEN and CDR2 SYDVKM. The CDR3 is 15 amino acids. With 6 bases removed from V and 2 bases from J, the gap between germline ends came to 17 bases. This CDR3 reads CASSTPRDSAYEQYF. CDR3 sequence (DNA): TGTGCCAGCAGCACGCCCCGGGACTCAGCCTACGAGCAGTACTTC.

The chain carries TRBV6-5 and TRBJ2-5; D remains ambiguous. Germline V gene data show CDR1 as MNHEY and CDR2 as SVGAGI. Trimming took off 6 bases at V and 5 bases at J, with 7 bases between the two ends. There are 11 residues in the CDR3. The CDR3 is CASSPGETQYF. DNA of the CDR3: TGTGCCAGCAGCCCCGGGGAGACCCAGTACTTC.

This clone has just one count. The chain recombines TRBV6-1 with TRBJ1-2, with 7 bases lining up with TRBD1. The CDR3 length is 13 residues. Per the germline V gene, CDR1 is MNHNS and CDR2 is SASEGT. V trimming: 6 bases; J trimming: 4 bases; junction bases outside the gene matches: 5. The CDR3 bases are TGTGCCAGCAGAGGGGGCGCTGGCTATGGCTACACCTTC. This sequence encodes CASRGGAGYGYTF.

This chain joins TRBV19 and TRBJ1-6; 8 bases map to TRBD1. The trim removed 4 bases at V and 7 bases at J, leaving 6 bases unmatched. Germline V gives CDR1 LNHDA, CDR2 SQIVND (reference sequence). The CDR3 totals 15 residues. The CDR3 spells CASSTSGGRNSPLHF. CDR3 in DNA: TGTGCCAGTAGTACCTCAGGGGGCCGGAATTCACCCCTCCACTTT.

The gene calls are TRBV10-1 and TRBJ1-5; 8 nucleotides align to TRBD1. The CDR3 has 15 amino acids. Per the germline V gene, CDR1 is WNHNN and CDR2 is SYGVQD (reference sequence). V lost 4 bases to trimming and J lost 6 bases; unmatched junction nucleotides: 8. The CDR3 spells CASSAGQGGFQPQHF. CDR3 bases: TGCGCCAGCAGTGCAGGACAGGGAGGTTTTCAGCCCCAGCATTTT.

This sequence joins TRBV28 and TRBJ2-4; the D is unclear. Per germline, CDR1 MDHEN and CDR2 SYDVKM. The CDR3 covers 12 residues. The V end lost 2 bases, the J end lost 5 bases, and 4 bases lay between the germline ends. The DNA for the CDR3 is TGTGCCAGCAGTTTAACAGAAAACATTCAGTACTTC. It specifies CASSLTENIQYF. Based on the CDR3 plus reference TRBV28 and TRBJ2-4, the full variable domain is DVKVTQSSRYLVKRTGEKVFLECVQDMDHENMFWYRQDPGLGLRLIYFSYDVKMKEKGDIPEGYSVSREKKERFSLILESASTNQTSMYLCASSLTENIQYFGAGTRLSVL.

The chain has TRBV7-8 and TRBJ1-1; D call uncertain. The CDR3 extends over 15 amino acids. Germline lookup yields CDR1 SGHVS and CDR2 FQNEAQ. V was clipped by 1 base and J by 3 bases, with 12 bases between them. CDR3 bases: TGTGCCAGCAGCTTAGTGGCAGGTGGGCACACTGAAGCTTTCTTT. This codes for CASSLVAGGHTEAFF.